Listed below are T cell receptor beta chains from one sample, sequenced in a study of identical twins. TCRdb re-analysed the 5' RACE reads in MiXCR, keeping a single row per CDR3 protein. The table includes approximately 350,000 distinct CDR3 sequences, 9% to 15% detected once. The data were also submitted as part of a second study, on yellow fever vaccine responses in identical twins.

The sequenced material came from CD8+ T cells sorted from blood. The receptor source for this set is a woman under 30 in good health. The CDR3 runs from the conserved cysteine through the conserved F or W. D genes are given only for firm matches. Expanded clones are given a class, and other clones once, few, many or no size at all.

d_call	v_call	clone_size	j_call	cdr3_aa	cdr3_nt
NA	TRBV11-2	many	TRBJ2-1	CASSFRLPGARNNEQFF	TGTGCCAGCAGCTTCCGCCTCCCGGGTGCACGGAACAATGAGCAGTTCTTC
NA	TRBV12-3/TRBV12-4	many	TRBJ2-5	CASGGRSQETQYF	TGTGCCAGCGGAGGTCGGAGTCAAGAGACCCAGTACTTC
NA	TRBV2	NA	TRBJ2-2	CASSASRRETGELFF	TGTGCCAGCAGCGCCAGCCGAAGGGAAACCGGGGAGCTGTTTTTT
NA	TRBV28	NA	TRBJ1-4	CASLAWAGEKLFF	TGTGCCAGCCTGGCCTGGGCGGGGGAAAAACTGTTTTTT
NA	TRBV4-1	few	TRBJ2-2	CASSQGPLRGELFF	TGCGCCAGCAGCCAAGGTCCCCTGCGCGGGGAGCTGTTTTTT
TRBD1	TRBV7-9	NA	TRBJ2-5	CASSGLRDREETQYF	TGTGCCAGCAGCGGACTCCGGGACAGAGAAGAGACCCAGTACTTC
NA	TRBV27	NA	TRBJ2-2	CATTTADLGTGELFF	TGTGCCACCACCACTGCCGATTTGGGGACCGGGGAGCTGTTTTTT
NA	TRBV7-9	NA	TRBJ2-2	CASSLDPPSVNTGELFF	TGTGCCAGCAGCTTAGACCCCCCGTCTGTGAACACCGGGGAGCTGTTTTTT
NA	TRBV2	few	TRBJ1-1	CASSEQYEAFF	TGTGCCAGCAGTGAACAGTATGAAGCTTTCTTT
NA	TRBV11-2	few	TRBJ1-1	CASSSGPTPGAFF	TGTGCCAGCAGCTCCGGGCCTACCCCGGGCGCTTTCTTT
NA	TRBV6-1	NA	TRBJ2-5	CASRRGEGDQETQYF	TGTGCCAGCCGACGGGGGGAGGGGGACCAAGAGACCCAGTACTTC
TRBD1	TRBV6-5	few	TRBJ2-3	CASSSLTGLSSDTQYF	TGTGCCAGCAGTTCCTTGACAGGGCTGTCTTCAGATACGCAGTATTTT
NA	TRBV20-1	NA	TRBJ1-1	CSASGSPLNTEAFF	TGCAGTGCTAGCGGCTCACCCTTGAACACTGAAGCTTTCTTT
NA	TRBV20-1	NA	TRBJ2-7	CSARDGRGAWFHEQYF	TGCAGTGCTAGAGACGGAAGGGGGGCATGGTTCCACGAGCAGTACTTC
NA	TRBV20-1	NA	TRBJ1-1	CSARGDSGTEAFF	TGCAGTGCCAGGGGAGACAGTGGGACTGAAGCTTTCTTT
NA	TRBV7-9	many	TRBJ1-1	CASTVLNTEAFF	TGTGCCAGCACCGTCTTGAACACTGAAGCTTTCTTT
NA	TRBV15	many	TRBJ1-2	CATSKGGRTVINYGYTF	TGTGCCACCAGCAAAGGGGGTCGAACGGTCATAAACTATGGCTACACCTTC
NA	TRBV29-1	few	TRBJ1-2	CSVEGGGDYGYTF	TGCAGCGTTGAAGGGGGGGGTGACTATGGCTACACCTTC
NA	TRBV3-1	many	TRBJ2-3	CASSQVSPSTDTQYF	TGTGCCAGCAGCCAAGTATCACCGAGCACAGATACGCAGTATTTT
TRBD1	TRBV10-1	few	TRBJ2-1	CASSEDGTGAYEQFF	TGCGCCAGCAGTGAGGATGGGACAGGGGCGTATGAGCAGTTCTTC
NA	TRBV7-9	few	TRBJ2-2	CASSLAASGELFF	TGTGCCAGCAGCTTAGCGGCCTCCGGGGAGCTGTTTTTT
TRBD1	TRBV2	few	TRBJ2-5	CASSEALRDRGRETQYF	TGTGCCAGCAGTGAAGCGCTTCGAGACAGGGGTCGGGAGACCCAGTACTTC
TRBD2	TRBV6-2/TRBV6-3	NA	TRBJ2-2	CASSWVAGGTGELFF	TGTGCCAGCAGTTGGGTAGCGGGTGGCACCGGGGAGCTGTTTTTT
TRBD2	TRBV2	NA	TRBJ2-1	CASSGPGLAGAYSSYNEQFF	TGTGCCAGCAGCGGACCGGGACTAGCGGGGGCTTATAGCTCCTACAATGAGCAGTTCTTC
NA	TRBV24-1	few	TRBJ1-3	CATSDGDGGNTIYF	TGTGCCACCAGTGACGGGGACGGGGGAAACACCATATATTTT
NA	TRBV7-9	few	TRBJ1-4	CASAGPANEKLFF	TGTGCCAGCGCCGGGCCAGCTAATGAAAAACTGTTTTTT
NA	TRBV5-6	NA	TRBJ2-7	CTSSLSGSPYEQYF	TGTACCAGCAGCTTGTCGGGTAGCCCTTACGAGCAGTACTTC
TRBD2	TRBV28	NA	TRBJ2-1	CASSTRLAGPYNEQFF	TGTGCCAGCAGCACCCGACTAGCGGGACCCTACAATGAGCAGTTCTTC